The 21 T cell receptor beta chains presented below share a single source sample, sequenced in a study of T cells in localized non-small cell lung cancer. This table comes from immunoSEQ multiplex PCR, and its TCRdb copy is limited to in-frame clones, with some not included. The data contain 30,000 to 35,000 clones, approximately 90% of them singletons. The sequencing used peripheral blood mononuclear cells, collected before any cancer treatment. These receptor sequences come from a female donor at least 60 years old with stage II lung adenocarcinoma.

This clone was recorded only once. This chain joins TRBV6-1 and TRBJ2-2; D uncertain. The V end lost 4 bases, the J end lost 4 bases, and 7 bases lay between the germline ends. The germline gives CDR1 MNHNS, CDR2 SASEGT. The length of the CDR3 is 13 residues. The CDR3 DNA sequence: TGTGCCAGCAGTGGACCTGGCACCGGGGAGCTGTTTTTT. Translated, it gives CASSGPGTGELFF.

The chain is built from TRBV7-6 and TRBJ2-7, with no clear D. Trimming pared 4 bases from V and 5 bases from J, leaving 12 bases between. This CDR3 contains 13 residues. Germline V gene sequence: CDR1 SGHVS, CDR2 FNYEAQ. CDR3 bases: TGTGCCAGCAGCTCGCAAGGCGTGGACGAGCAGTACTTC. Amino acids: CASSSQGVDEQYF.

The rearrangement joins TRBV29-1 to TRBJ2-1, with D perhaps TRBD2 (7 bases). The V gene lost 4 bases and the J gene lost 7 bases, with 14 bases spanning the gap. The CDR3 runs to 13 residues. Germline values: CDR1 SQVTM, CDR2 ANQGSEA. In DNA form, the CDR3 reads TGCAGCGTTGGTCAGGGGAGGGCTAATGAGCAGTTCTTC. It yields the protein CSVGQGRANEQFF.

This sequence joins TRBV7-9 and TRBJ2-7; no firm D call. The ends were cut back, 5 bases at V and 3 bases at J, with 17 bases in the middle. Germline lookup yields CDR1 SEHNR and CDR2 FQNEAQ (reference sequence). This CDR3 is built from 15 residues. CDR3 amino acids: CASSPTELKVYEQYF. The DNA for the CDR3 is TGTGCCAGCAGCCCAACGGAACTGAAAGTCTACGAGCAGTACTTC.

This chain uses TRBV10-3 with TRBJ2-1, with TRBD2 matching 7 bases. The germline V gene has CDR1 ENHRY and CDR2 SYGVKD. The CDR3 spans 14 residues. The V and J ends lost 5 bases and 0 bases, in that order; junction bases with no gene match: 1. The CDR3 loop is CAISTSASYNEQFF. The CDR3 bases are TGTGCCATCAGTACTAGCGCCTCCTACAATGAGCAGTTCTTC.

This chain's CDR3 is CAWSADSLMNTEAFF. The CDR3, as DNA: TGTGCCTGGAGTGCGGACAGCCTCATGAACACTGAAGCTTTCTTT. V gene TRBV30 combines with J gene TRBJ1-1; D perhaps matches TRBD1 (6 bases). V was shortened by 1 base and J by 0 bases, with 12 bases between the two germline ends. Germline V gene lookup returns CDR1 GTSNPN and CDR2 SVGIG (reference sequence). The CDR3 is 15 amino acids. The whole variable domain, remainder taken from reference TRBV30 and TRBJ1-1, is SQTIHQWPATLVQPVGSPLSLECTVEGTSNPNLYWYRQAAGRGLQLLFYSVGIGQISSEVPQNLSASRPQDRQFILSSKKLLLSDSGFYLCAWSADSLMNTEAFFGQGTRLTVV.

The rearrangement links TRBV28 to TRBJ1-6, with D hard to call. Germline values: CDR1 MDHEN, CDR2 SYDVKM. The CDR3 contains 17 residues. V lost 6 bases and J lost 0, with 15 bases in between. This chain's CDR3 is CASRFLGLGSYNSPLHF. In nucleotides, the CDR3 is TGTGCCAGCAGGTTTCTAGGGCTTGGCTCCTATAATTCACCCCTCCACTTT.

The chain carries TRBV28 and TRBJ2-1; D is unclear. CDR1 is MDHEN and CDR2 is SYDVKM in the germline V gene. CDR3 size: 12 residues. V dropped 5 bases and J dropped 7 bases, with 9 bases sitting between them. The CDR3 here is CASSPIGNEQFF. The CDR3 region has the DNA TGTGCCAGCAGTCCAATAGGGAATGAGCAGTTCTTC.

This sequence joins TRBV5-4 and TRBJ1-2, with D unresolved. V lost 3 bases to trimming and J lost 4 bases, with 10 bases between them. Germline lookup yields CDR1 SGHNT and CDR2 YYREEE (reference sequence). CDR3 length: 13 amino acids. CDR3 coding DNA: TGTGCCAGCAGCTCTGCTCTACTCTATGGCTACACCTTC. This encodes CASSSALLYGYTF.

This clone was seen once. The V gene is TRBV2, the J gene TRBJ2-3; D not certain. CDR1 SNHLY and CDR2 FYNNEI come from the germline V gene. Trimming pared 3 bases from V and 1 base from J, leaving 11 bases between. CDR3 length equals 15 residues. The CDR3 is CASSDRQAGTDTQYF. Written as DNA, the CDR3 is TGTGCCAGCAGTGATAGGCAGGCCGGCACAGATACGCAGTATTTT.

The chain recombines TRBV28 with TRBJ2-6; 9 bases align to TRBD1. Germline lookup yields CDR1 MDHEN and CDR2 SYDVKM. V shed 7 bases and J 0 bases; nucleotides not matched to a gene: 4. The CDR3 covers 16 residues. CDR3 DNA sequence: TGTGCCAGCAACAAACAGGGGGCCTCTGGGGCCAACGTCCTGACTTTC. Translation: CASNKQGASGANVLTF.

The rearrangement joins TRBV7-2 to TRBJ2-7; 12 bases line up with TRBD2. J lost 6 bases, V lost 5 bases, and 8 bases had no gene match. Germline CDR1 and CDR2: SGHTA and FQGNSA. This CDR3 is built from 15 residues. The CDR3 loop reads CASSARLAGEREQYF. CDR3 bases: TGTGCCAGCAGCGCCCGACTAGCGGGGGAGCGCGAGCAGTACTTC.

This chain links TRBV7-9 with TRBJ1-2; the D is unclear. The CDR3 runs 15 residues. In germline, CDR1 is SEHNR, CDR2 FQNEAQ (reference sequence). Trimming pared 9 bases from V and 2 bases from J, leaving 19 bases between. The CDR3 DNA sequence: TGTGCCAGTTTTTCCCGGAGGCAGAGGAACTATGGCTACACCTTC. It yields the protein CASFSRRQRNYGYTF.

The chain employs TRBV11-2 and TRBJ2-5; D may match TRBD1 or TRBD2 (5 bases each). Germline CDR1 SGHAT, CDR2 FQNNGV. The CDR3 is made up of 14 amino acids. V lost 1 base and J lost 2, with 8 bases in between. The CDR3: CASSLGGGQETQYF. DNA of the CDR3: TGTGCCAGCAGCTTAGGGGGCGGGCAAGAGACCCAGTACTTC.

The J gene is TRBJ2-3, the V gene TRBV7-6; D possibly corresponds to TRBD2 (6 bases). V lost 3 bases and J 0 bases, leaving 10 bases between the germline ends. The germline gives CDR1 SGHVS, CDR2 FNYEAQ. CDR3 length: 15 amino acids. The CDR3 DNA reads as TGTGCCAGCAGCTTTAGCGGAGCAAGCACAGATACGCAGTATTTT. This sequence encodes CASSFSGASTDTQYF.

The chain links TRBV6-5 to TRBJ2-1; tentatively, D is TRBD1 (6 bases). The CDR3 covers 16 residues. The germline V gene has CDR1 MNHEY and CDR2 SVGAGI. V was pared by 1 base and J by 9 bases, with 19 bases between. DNA of the CDR3: TGTGCCAGCAGTTACTTCCGTGGCACCGGGGACACTGAGCAGTTCTTC. Translated, it gives CASSYFRGTGDTEQFF.

The rearrangement links TRBV10-2 to TRBJ2-3, with D tentatively TRBD2 (6 bases). Trimming shortened V by 0 bases and J by 2 bases, and 15 bases separated the two germline ends. The germline V gene has CDR1 WSHSY and CDR2 SAAADI. CDR3 length: 17 residues. The CDR3 DNA reads as TGCGCCAGCAGTGAGTCTCTCCTAGCGCCGTACACAGATACGCAGTATTTT. This codes for CASSESLLAPYTDTQYF.

The rearrangement links TRBV2 to TRBJ2-7; 7 nucleotides match TRBD2. V was pared by 5 bases and J by 6 bases, with 16 bases of the junction left unmatched. This CDR3 is 16 amino acids long. CDR1 is SNHLY, CDR2 FYNNEI, per germline. This chain's CDR3 is CASSRTRPAARGEQYF. Here the CDR3 DNA reads TGTGCCAGCAGTCGGACTAGACCTGCGGCTCGGGGCGAGCAGTACTTC.

The V and J genes are TRBV27 and TRBJ2-1, with TRBD2 matching 8 bases. With 2 bases clipped from V and 6 bases from J, the junction kept 9 bases outside the gene matches. The CDR3 sequence is 16 residues long. Germline V lookup: CDR1 MNHEY, CDR2 SMNVEV (reference sequence). This chain's CDR3 is CASSLMGTRVLNEQFF. The CDR3 region has the DNA TGTGCCAGCAGTTTAATGGGGACTAGGGTCCTCAATGAGCAGTTCTTC.

V gene TRBV19 combines with J gene TRBJ2-3; 7 bases line up with TRBD1. CDR1 is LNHDA, CDR2 SQIVND, per germline (reference sequence). The CDR3 loop spans 15 amino acids. J was trimmed by 2 bases and V by 7 bases; bases with no gene match: 9. CDR3 in DNA: TGTGCCAGTACTTCCAGGGGACAGCTCACAGATACGCAGTATTTT. Its protein is CASTSRGQLTDTQYF.

The chain carries TRBV7-2 and TRBJ2-3, with D tentatively TRBD2 (5 bases). V lost 4 bases and J 4 bases, leaving 15 bases between the germline ends. CDR3 length: 15 amino acids. The germline V gene encodes CDR1 SGHTA and CDR2 FQGNSA. As DNA, the CDR3 is TGTGCCAGCAGCTCTACGGCCGAGAGGGCAGATACGCAGTATTTT. Translation: CASSSTAERADTQYF. The full variable domain, completed using reference TRBV7-2 and TRBJ2-3, is GAGVSQSPSNKVTEKGKDVELRCDPISGHTALYWYRQSLGQGLEFLIYFQGNSAPDKSGLPSDRFSAERTGGSVSTLTIQRTQQEDSAVYLCASSSTAERADTQYFGPGTRLTVL.